One and the same sample provided the 16 T cell receptor beta chains below, sequenced in a study of blood T cell repertoires in COVID-19. Only in-frame clones appear in the TCRdb table, and some are missing; sequencing was by immunoSEQ multiplex PCR. This table has 400,000 to 450,000 clones, 70% to 90% appearing once. The sequenced sample consisted of peripheral blood. Receptor source: a woman aged 30 to 39 with active or convalescent COVID-19.

This clone was picked up one time. The V and J genes are TRBV2 and TRBJ2-2, with 13 bases identical to TRBD2. Losses at the gene ends were 4 bases for V and 7 bases for J; bases not matched to a gene: 15. Germline CDR1 SNHLY, CDR2 FYNNEI. The CDR3 sequence is 19 residues long. CDR3: CASSGFFTGTSGENGELFF. In DNA, the CDR3 is TGTGCCAGCAGTGGATTCTTTACCGGGACTAGCGGGGAAAACGGGGAGCTGTTTTTT.

The J gene is TRBJ2-1, the V gene TRBV12-3 or TRBV12-4, with D maybe TRBD1 (6 bases). The CDR3 has 11 amino acids. V was shortened by 5 bases and J by 10 bases, with 9 bases between the two germline ends. This CDR3 is CASSLRGEQFF. CDR3 in DNA: TGTGCCAGCAGTCTAAGGGGGGAGCAGTTCTTC.

This chain links TRBV19 with TRBJ1-1; D is perhaps TRBD1 (6 bases). The CDR3 totals 15 residues. The ends were cut back, 7 bases at V and 1 base at J, with 16 bases in the middle. CDR1 and CDR2 (germline): LNHDA, SQIVND (reference sequence). In DNA form, the CDR3 reads TGTGCCAGTACCTACTCGGGGGGACAGAACACTGAAGCTTTCTTT. Translated, it gives CASTYSGGQNTEAFF.

The rearrangement links TRBV15 to TRBJ2-3, with TRBD2 identical over 10 bases. V lost 4 bases, J lost 7 bases, and 11 bases stayed unmatched. The CDR3 is 16 amino acids. Germline V gene lookup returns CDR1 LNHNV and CDR2 YYDKDF (reference sequence). CDR3 protein: CATSTPGSGGAYTQYF. CDR3 DNA sequence: TGTGCCACCAGCACTCCAGGGAGCGGGGGGGCTTATACGCAGTATTTT.

The rearrangement joins TRBV5-6 to TRBJ1-4; possibly TRBD1 for D (6 bases). Germline CDR1 reads SGHDT; CDR2 reads YYEEEE. The CDR3 is 14 amino acids. The V gene lost 1 base and the J gene lost 4 bases, with 8 bases spanning the gap. CDR3 amino acids: CASSLWGRNEKLFF. In nucleotides, the CDR3 is TGTGCCAGCAGCTTGTGGGGGCGTAATGAAAAACTGTTTTTT.

This chain links TRBV6-2 or TRBV6-3 with TRBJ2-7; 11 bases line up with TRBD2. The CDR3 loop spans 16 amino acids. Germline CDR1 is MNHEY and CDR2 is SVGEGT. Trimming cost V 5 bases and J 5 bases; bases outside gene matches: 11. Here the CDR3 reads CASSNPLTSGSDEQYF. DNA of the CDR3: TGTGCCAGCAGTAACCCCCTAACTAGCGGGAGTGACGAGCAGTACTTC.

The chain recombines TRBV9 with TRBJ2-1; 7 nucleotides match TRBD2. CDR3 size: 16 residues. CDR1 is SGDLS and CDR2 is YYNGEE in the germline V gene. The V segment lost 0 bases and the J segment 5 bases; nucleotides outside the gene matches: 8. The CDR3 DNA reads TGTGCCAGCAGCGTAGCTTTGGCGGGAGTGGACAATGAGCAGTTCTTC. It yields the protein CASSVALAGVDNEQFF.

V usage is TRBV5-1 and J usage is TRBJ1-1; no clear D. The CDR3 has 15 residues. Germline V gene data show CDR1 as SGHRS and CDR2 as YFSETQ. V dropped 0 bases and J dropped 5 bases, with 14 bases sitting between them. The CDR3 DNA reads TGCGCCAGCAGCTTGGCCGCGGGTTTTATTACTGAAGCTTTCTTT. This codes for CASSLAAGFITEAFF.

The chain recombines TRBV4-1 with TRBJ2-5, with D perhaps matching TRBD1 (5 bases). Germline V CDR1 and CDR2: MGHRA, YSYEKL. This CDR3 is built from 17 residues. V was pared by 4 bases and J by 4 bases, with 22 bases between. The CDR3 here is CASSLSHAPGLAETQYF. In DNA, the CDR3 is TGCGCCAGCAGCCTTTCTCATGCCCCAGGGTTGGCAGAGACCCAGTACTTC.

The chain carries TRBV2 and TRBJ1-1; D gene uncertain. The ends were cut back, 2 bases at V and 5 bases at J, with 15 bases in the middle. This CDR3 region has 15 residues. The germline gives CDR1 SNHLY, CDR2 FYNNEI. CDR3 DNA sequence: TGTGCCAGCAGTGAAATAGGGCGGGGTAAGACTGAAGCTTTCTTT. As protein: CASSEIGRGKTEAFF.

The rearrangement joins TRBV19 to TRBJ2-2; maybe TRBD1 (6 bases). This CDR3 is 14 amino acids long. The ends were cut back, 6 bases at V and 4 bases at J, with 12 bases in the middle. The germline CDR1 and CDR2 sequences are LNHDA and SQIVND (reference sequence). The DNA of the CDR3 is TGTGCCAGTAGCCGACCAGGGGTCACCGGGGAGCTGTTTTTT. This encodes CASSRPGVTGELFF.

This sequence joins TRBV5-5 and TRBJ2-3, with 9 bases that match TRBD2. Trimming at V came to 4 bases and at J to 4 bases, leaving 13 bases not matched to a gene. CDR3 length: 17 amino acids. The germline V gene has CDR1 SGHKS and CDR2 YYEKEE (reference sequence). The CDR3 reads CASSQVAGTSRPDTQYF. The CDR3 nucleotides read TGTGCCAGCAGCCAAGTAGCCGGGACTAGCAGACCAGATACGCAGTATTTT.

The chain employs TRBV3-1 (or the pseudogene TRBV3-2) and TRBJ2-3; no clear D gene. With 1 base removed from V and 8 bases from J, the gap between germline ends came to 10 bases. Germline CDR1 reads LGHDT; CDR2 reads YNNKEL (reference sequence). The CDR3 extends over 13 amino acids. This CDR3 is CASSQVGVGTQYF. CDR3 coding DNA: TGTGCCAGCAGCCAAGTTGGAGTCGGTACGCAGTATTTT.

This clone showed up just a few times. CDR3 residues: CASSVVQGRYGYTF. The DNA for the CDR3 is TGTGCCAGTTCGGTCGTACAGGGGAGGTATGGCTACACCTTC. This chain connects TRBV2 to TRBJ1-2; 7 nucleotides line up with TRBD1. The CDR3 covers 14 residues. Germline lookup yields CDR1 SNHLY and CDR2 FYNNEI. Trimming at V came to 9 bases and at J to 5 bases, leaving 12 bases not matched to a gene.

V usage is TRBV7-9 and J usage is TRBJ1-6; 8 nucleotides match TRBD1. V lost 5 bases, J lost 0 bases, and 9 bases stayed unmatched. Germline V lookup: CDR1 SEHNR, CDR2 FQNEAQ (reference sequence). This CDR3 is built from 18 residues. This CDR3 is CASSVTGAKSSYNSPLHF. The CDR3 nucleotides read TGTGCCAGCAGCGTGACAGGGGCCAAAAGCTCCTATAATTCACCCCTCCACTTT.

The CDR3 loop is CASRPQGSNYGYTF. CDR3 sequence (DNA): TGTGCCAGCAGACCACAGGGTTCTAACTATGGCTACACCTTC. This chain links TRBV3-1 (or the pseudogene TRBV3-2) with TRBJ1-2; tentatively, D is TRBD1 (6 bases). This CDR3 spans 14 amino acids. CDR1 is LGHDT and CDR2 is YNNKEL in the germline V gene (reference sequence). V was pared by 6 bases and J by 0 bases, with 11 bases between.